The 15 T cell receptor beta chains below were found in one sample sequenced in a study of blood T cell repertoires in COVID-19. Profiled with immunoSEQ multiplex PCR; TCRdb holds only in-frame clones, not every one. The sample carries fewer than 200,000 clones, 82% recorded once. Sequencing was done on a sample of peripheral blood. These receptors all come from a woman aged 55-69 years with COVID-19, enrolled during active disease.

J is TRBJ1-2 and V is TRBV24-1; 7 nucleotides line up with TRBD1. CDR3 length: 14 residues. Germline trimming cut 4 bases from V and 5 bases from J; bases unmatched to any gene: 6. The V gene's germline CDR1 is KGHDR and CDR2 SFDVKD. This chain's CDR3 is CATSDPGTEYGYTF. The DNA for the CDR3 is TGTGCCACCAGTGACCCAGGGACAGAGTATGGCTACACCTTC.

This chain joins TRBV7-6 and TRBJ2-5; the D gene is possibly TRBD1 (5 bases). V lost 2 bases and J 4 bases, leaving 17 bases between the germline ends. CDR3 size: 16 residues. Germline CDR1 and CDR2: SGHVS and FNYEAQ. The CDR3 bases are TGTGCCAGCAGCTTAATGGGGCGCCACGGTGGAGAGACCCAGTACTTC. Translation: CASSLMGRHGGETQYF. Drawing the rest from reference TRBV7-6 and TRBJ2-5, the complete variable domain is GAGVSQSPRYKVTKRGQDVALRCDPISGHVSLYWYRQALGQGPEFLTYFNYEAQQDKSGLPNDRFSAERPEGSISTLTIQRTEQRDSAMYRCASSLMGRHGGETQYFGPGTRLLVL.

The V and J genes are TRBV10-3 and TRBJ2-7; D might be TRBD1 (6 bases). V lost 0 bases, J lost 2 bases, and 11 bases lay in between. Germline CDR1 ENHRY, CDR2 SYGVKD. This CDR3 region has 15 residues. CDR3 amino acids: CAISESRTATYEQYF. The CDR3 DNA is TGTGCCATCAGTGAGTCTAGGACAGCCACCTACGAGCAGTACTTC.

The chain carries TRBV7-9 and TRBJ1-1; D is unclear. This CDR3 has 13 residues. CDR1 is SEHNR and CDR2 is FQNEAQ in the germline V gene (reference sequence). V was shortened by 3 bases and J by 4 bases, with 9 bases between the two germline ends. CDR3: CASSFAGATEAFF. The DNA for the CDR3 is TGTGCCAGCAGCTTCGCAGGTGCCACTGAAGCTTTCTTT.

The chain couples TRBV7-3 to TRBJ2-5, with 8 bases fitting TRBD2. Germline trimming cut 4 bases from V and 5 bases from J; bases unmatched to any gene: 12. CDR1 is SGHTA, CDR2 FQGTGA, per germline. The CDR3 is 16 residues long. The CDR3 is CASSSGPSSGRETQYF. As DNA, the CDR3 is TGTGCCAGCAGCTCCGGACCTTCTAGCGGGCGGGAGACCCAGTACTTC.

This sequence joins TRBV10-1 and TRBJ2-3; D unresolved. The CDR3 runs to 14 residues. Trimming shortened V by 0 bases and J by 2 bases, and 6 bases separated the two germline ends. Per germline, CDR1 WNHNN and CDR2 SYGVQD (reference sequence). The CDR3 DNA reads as TGCGCCAGCAGTGAGTCGAGGATCACAGATACGCAGTATTTT. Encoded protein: CASSESRITDTQYF.

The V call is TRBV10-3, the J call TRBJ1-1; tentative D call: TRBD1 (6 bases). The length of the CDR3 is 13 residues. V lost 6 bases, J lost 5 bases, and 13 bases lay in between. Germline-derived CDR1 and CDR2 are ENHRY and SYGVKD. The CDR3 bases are TGTGCCATCAGCGTCGACAGGAATACTGAAGCTTTCTTT. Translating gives CAISVDRNTEAFF.

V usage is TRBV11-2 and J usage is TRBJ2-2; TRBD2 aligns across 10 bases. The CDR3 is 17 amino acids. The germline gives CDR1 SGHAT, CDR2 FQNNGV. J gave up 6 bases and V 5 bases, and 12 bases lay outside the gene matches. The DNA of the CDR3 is TGTGCCAGCAGCCCCGGACCACTAGCGGGGCGGGCCGGGGAGCTGTTTTTT. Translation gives CASSPGPLAGRAGELFF. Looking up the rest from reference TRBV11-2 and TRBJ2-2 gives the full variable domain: EAGVAQSPRYKIIEKRQSVAFWCNPISGHATLYWYQQILGQGPKLLIQFQNNGVVDDSQLPKDRFSAERLKGVDSTLKIQPAKLEDSAVYLCASSPGPLAGRAGELFFGEGSRLTVL.

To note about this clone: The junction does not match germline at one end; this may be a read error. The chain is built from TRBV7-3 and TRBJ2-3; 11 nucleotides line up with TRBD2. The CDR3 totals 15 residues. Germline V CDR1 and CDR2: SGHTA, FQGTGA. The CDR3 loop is CASNLAGGPTDTQYF. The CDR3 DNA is TGTGCCAGCAACTTAGCGGGAGGGCCAACAGATACGCAGTATTTT.

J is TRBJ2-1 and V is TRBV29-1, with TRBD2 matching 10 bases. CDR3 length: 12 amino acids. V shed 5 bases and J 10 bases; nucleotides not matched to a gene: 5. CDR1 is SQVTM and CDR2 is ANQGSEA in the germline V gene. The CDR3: CSVSGLALEQFF. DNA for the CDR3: TGCAGCGTTTCGGGACTAGCGTTGGAGCAGTTCTTC.

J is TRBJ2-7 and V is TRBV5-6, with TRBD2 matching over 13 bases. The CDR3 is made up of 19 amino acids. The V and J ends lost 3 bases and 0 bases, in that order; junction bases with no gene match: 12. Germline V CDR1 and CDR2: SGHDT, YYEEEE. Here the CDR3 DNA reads TGTGCCAGCAGCTCAATAGCCGGGACTAGCGGGATCTTCTCCTACGAGCAGTACTTC. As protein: CASSSIAGTSGIFSYEQYF.

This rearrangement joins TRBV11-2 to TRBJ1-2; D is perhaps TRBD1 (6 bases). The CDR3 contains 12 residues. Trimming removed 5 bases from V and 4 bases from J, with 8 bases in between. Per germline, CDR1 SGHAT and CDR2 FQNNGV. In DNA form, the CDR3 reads TGTGCCAGCAGCGACAGGATCTATGGCTACACCTTC. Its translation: CASSDRIYGYTF.

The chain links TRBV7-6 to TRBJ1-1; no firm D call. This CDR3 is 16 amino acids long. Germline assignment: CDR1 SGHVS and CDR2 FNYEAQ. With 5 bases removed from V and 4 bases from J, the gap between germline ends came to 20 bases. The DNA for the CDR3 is TGTGCCAGCAGCCAAGTCCGGAGGGATCTGGGCACTGAAGCTTTCTTT. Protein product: CASSQVRRDLGTEAFF.

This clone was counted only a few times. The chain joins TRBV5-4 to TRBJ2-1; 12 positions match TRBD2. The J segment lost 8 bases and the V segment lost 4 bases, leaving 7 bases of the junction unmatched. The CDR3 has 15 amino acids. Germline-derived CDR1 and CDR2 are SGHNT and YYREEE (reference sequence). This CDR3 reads CASSMTSGRDYEQFF. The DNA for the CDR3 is TGTGCCAGCAGCATGACTAGCGGGAGAGATTATGAGCAGTTCTTC.

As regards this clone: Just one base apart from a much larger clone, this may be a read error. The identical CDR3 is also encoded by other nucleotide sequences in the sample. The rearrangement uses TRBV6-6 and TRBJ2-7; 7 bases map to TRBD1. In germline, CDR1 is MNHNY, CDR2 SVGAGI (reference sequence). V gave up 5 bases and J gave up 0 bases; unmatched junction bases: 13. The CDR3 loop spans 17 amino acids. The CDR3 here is CASSRDRSWGISYEQYF. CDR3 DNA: TGTGCCAGCAGTCGGGACAGAAGTTGGGGGATCTCCTACGAGCAGTACTTC.